What follows describes a single T cell receptor (beta chain). Sequenced by immunoSEQ multiplex PCR; TCRdb stores in-frame clones only, minus some. Seen here are about 2.3 million clones, about 92% observed once, and the top ten hold about 0.37%. The V gene's germline CDR1 is MNHEY and CDR2 SMNVEV (reference sequence). V lost 7 bases and J lost 0, with 9 bases in between. This CDR3 comprises 13 residues. The data were taken from a study of shared clonotypes between healthy human individuals. This receptor was obtained from a man between 18 and 35 years old in good health. Some clones in this sample may be carry-over from other donors' samples. Specimen: naive CD4+ T cells from PBMCs. Subset noted: CD45RA+ positively selected. The chain couples TRBV27 to TRBJ1-2; no clear D gene. CDR3 protein: CASTPDPNYGYTF. The CDR3 DNA is TGTGCCAGCACCCCGGACCCTAACTATGGCTACACCTTC.